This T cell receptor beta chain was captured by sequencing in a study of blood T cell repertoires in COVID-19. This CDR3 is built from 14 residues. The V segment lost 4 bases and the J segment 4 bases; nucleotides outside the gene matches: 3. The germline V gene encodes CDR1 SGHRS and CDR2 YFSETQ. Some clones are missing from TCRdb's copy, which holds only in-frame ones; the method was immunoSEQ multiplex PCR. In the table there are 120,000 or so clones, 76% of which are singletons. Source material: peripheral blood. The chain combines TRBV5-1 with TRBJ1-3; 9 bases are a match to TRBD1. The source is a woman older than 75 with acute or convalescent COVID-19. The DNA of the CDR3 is TGCGCCAGCAGCACCGGGACAGGGGGAAACACCATATATTTT. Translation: CASSTGTGGNTIYF.